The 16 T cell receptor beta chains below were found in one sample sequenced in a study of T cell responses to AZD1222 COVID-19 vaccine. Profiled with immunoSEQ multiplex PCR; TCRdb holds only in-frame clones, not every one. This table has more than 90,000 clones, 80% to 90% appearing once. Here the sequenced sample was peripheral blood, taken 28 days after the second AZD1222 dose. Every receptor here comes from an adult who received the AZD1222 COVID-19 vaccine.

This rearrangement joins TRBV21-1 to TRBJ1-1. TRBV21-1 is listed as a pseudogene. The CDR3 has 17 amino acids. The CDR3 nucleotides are TGTGCCAGCAGCAAAGCGCTGGGACCTAGTAGACACTCTGAAGCTTTCTTT. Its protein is CASSKALGPSRHSEAFF.

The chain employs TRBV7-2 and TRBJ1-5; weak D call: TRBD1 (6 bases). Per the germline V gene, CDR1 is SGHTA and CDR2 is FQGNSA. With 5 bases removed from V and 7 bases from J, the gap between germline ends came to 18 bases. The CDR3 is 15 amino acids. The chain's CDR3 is CASSESTGREQPQHF. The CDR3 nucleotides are TGTGCCAGCAGCGAGTCAACAGGGAGGGAACAGCCCCAGCATTTT.

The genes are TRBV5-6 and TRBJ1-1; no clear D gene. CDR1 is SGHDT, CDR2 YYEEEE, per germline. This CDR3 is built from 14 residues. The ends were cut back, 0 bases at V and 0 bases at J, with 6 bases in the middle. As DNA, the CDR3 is TGTGCCAGCAGCTTGGGCGTGTTGAACACTGAAGCTTTCTTT. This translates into CASSLGVLNTEAFF.

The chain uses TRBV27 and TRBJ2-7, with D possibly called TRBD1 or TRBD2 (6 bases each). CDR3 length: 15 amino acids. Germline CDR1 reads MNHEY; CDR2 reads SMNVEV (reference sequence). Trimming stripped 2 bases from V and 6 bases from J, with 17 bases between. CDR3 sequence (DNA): TGTGCCAGCAGTTTAAAAGCGGGCAGGGGCGGCGAGCAGTACTTC. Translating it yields CASSLKAGRGGEQYF.

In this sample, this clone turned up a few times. CDR3 sequence reads: CASSFDLTSYNSPLHF. DNA for the CDR3: TGTGCCAGCAGTTTCGACTTAACCTCCTATAATTCACCCCTCCACTTT. The V and J genes are TRBV28 and TRBJ1-6; D is uncertain. Trimming left V 3 bases short and J 0 bases short, with 9 bases between. The V gene's germline CDR1 is MDHEN and CDR2 SYDVKM. The CDR3 consists of 16 residues.

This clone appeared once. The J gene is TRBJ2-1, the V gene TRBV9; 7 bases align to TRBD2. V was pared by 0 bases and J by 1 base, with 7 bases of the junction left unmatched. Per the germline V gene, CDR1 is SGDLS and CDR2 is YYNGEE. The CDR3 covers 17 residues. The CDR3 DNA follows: TGTGCCAGCAGCGTAGCATGGGGAGGGTTATCCTACAATGAGCAGTTCTTC. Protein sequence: CASSVAWGGLSYNEQFF.

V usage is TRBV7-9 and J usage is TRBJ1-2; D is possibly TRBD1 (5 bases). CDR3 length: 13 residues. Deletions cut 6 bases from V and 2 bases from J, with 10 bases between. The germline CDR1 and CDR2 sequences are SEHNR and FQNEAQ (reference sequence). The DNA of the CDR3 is TGTGCCAGCAGTGTGGGGGGAAACTATGGCTACACCTTC. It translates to CASSVGGNYGYTF.

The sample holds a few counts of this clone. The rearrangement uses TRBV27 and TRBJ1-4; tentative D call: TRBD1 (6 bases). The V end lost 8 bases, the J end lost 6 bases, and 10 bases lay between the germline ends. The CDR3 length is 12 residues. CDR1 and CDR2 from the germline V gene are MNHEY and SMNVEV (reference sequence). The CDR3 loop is CASAGVDEKLFF. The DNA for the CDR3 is TGTGCCAGCGCAGGGGTAGATGAAAAACTGTTTTTT.

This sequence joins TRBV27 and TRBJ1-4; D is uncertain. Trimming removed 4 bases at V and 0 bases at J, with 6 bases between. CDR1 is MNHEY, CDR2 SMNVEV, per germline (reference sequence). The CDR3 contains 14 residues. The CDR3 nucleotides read TGTGCCAGCAGTTCAGTGACAACTAATGAAAAACTGTTTTTT. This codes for CASSSVTTNEKLFF. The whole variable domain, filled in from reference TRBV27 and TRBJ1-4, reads EAQVTQNPRYLITVTGKKLTVTCSQNMNHEYMSWYRQDPGLGLRQIYYSMNVEVTDKGDVPEGYKVSRKEKRNFPLILESPSPNQTSLYFCASSSVTTNEKLFFGSGTQLSVL.

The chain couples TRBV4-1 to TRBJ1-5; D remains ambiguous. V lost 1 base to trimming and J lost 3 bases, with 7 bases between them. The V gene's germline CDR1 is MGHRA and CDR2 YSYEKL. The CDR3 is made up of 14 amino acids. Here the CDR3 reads CASSQGQVNQPQHF. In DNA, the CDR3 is TGCGCCAGCAGCCAAGGGCAGGTCAATCAGCCCCAGCATTTT.

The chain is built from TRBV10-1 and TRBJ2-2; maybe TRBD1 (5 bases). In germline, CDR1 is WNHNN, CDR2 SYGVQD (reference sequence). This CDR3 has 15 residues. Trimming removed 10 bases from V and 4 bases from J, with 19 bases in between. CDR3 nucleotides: TGCGCCATTAGCTCTTGGCAGGGTGGCACCGGGGAGCTGTTTTTT. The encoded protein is CAISSWQGGTGELFF.

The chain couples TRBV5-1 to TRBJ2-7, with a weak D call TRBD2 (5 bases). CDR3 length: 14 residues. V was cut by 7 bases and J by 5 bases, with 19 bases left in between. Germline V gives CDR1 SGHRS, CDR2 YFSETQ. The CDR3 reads CASAPRARGDEQYF. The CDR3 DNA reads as TGCGCCAGCGCCCCCCGGGCCCGGGGAGACGAGCAGTACTTC.

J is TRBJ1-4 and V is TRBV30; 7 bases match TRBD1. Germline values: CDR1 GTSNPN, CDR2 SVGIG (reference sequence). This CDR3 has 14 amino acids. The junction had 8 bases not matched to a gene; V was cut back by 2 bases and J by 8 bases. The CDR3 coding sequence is TGTGCCTGGAGTCCGGGGGACAGCCGGGAAAAACTGTTTTTT. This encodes CAWSPGDSREKLFF.

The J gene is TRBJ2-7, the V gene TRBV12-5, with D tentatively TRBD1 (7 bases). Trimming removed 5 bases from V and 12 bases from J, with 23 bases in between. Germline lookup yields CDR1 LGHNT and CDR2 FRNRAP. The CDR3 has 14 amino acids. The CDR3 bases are TGTGCTAGTGGTGGAGCCGGGACAGTTGGGAGGATGTACTTC. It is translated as CASGGAGTVGRMYF.

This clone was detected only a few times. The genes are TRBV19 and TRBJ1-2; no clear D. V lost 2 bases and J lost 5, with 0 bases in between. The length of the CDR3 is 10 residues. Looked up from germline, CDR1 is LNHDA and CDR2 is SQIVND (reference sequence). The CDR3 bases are TGTGCCAGTAGTATATATGGCTACACCTTC. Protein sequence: CASSIYGYTF.

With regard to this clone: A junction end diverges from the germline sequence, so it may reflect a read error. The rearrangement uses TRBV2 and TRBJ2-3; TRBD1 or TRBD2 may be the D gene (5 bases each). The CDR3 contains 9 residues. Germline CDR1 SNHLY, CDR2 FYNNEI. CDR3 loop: CASSERGEF. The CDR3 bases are TGTGCCAGCAGTGAACGAGGGGAGTTT.